This entry concerns a single T cell receptor (beta chain). Its target is not known. This specimen comes from a study of T cells expressing NK-cell markers. Looking at the study overall: Source material for TCR beta repertoires consisted of sorted CD3+CD56+NKG2C+, CD3+CD56+NKG2C- and CD3+CD56-NKG2C+ T cells. HCMV seropositivity marked most of the eight sequenced donors; one was seronegative.

Production of TCR beta cDNA relied on 5'RACE template switching with UMIs. TCRdb processed the 5' RACE reads again and assigns one entry to each CDR3 protein, with no DNA. The sample's table shows hundreds of thousands of distinct CDR3 sequences. From germline, CDR1 is DFQATT and CDR2 SNEGSKA (reference sequence). The CDR3 spans 11 residues. Notes on the study in general: Of the CD8+ T cells in a handful of donors, roughly 1.0-7.5% belonged to dominant NKG2C+ clonotypes.

The source of this sequence is a woman aged 18 to 75 in good health. Sequencing was carried out using blood T cells: a sorted CD56 or NKG2C T cell subset, CD4+ or CD8+ T cells, or bulk PBMC T cells (not recorded which). The V call is TRBV20-1, the J call TRBJ2-1. The CDR3 sequence: CSAPWVNEQFF.